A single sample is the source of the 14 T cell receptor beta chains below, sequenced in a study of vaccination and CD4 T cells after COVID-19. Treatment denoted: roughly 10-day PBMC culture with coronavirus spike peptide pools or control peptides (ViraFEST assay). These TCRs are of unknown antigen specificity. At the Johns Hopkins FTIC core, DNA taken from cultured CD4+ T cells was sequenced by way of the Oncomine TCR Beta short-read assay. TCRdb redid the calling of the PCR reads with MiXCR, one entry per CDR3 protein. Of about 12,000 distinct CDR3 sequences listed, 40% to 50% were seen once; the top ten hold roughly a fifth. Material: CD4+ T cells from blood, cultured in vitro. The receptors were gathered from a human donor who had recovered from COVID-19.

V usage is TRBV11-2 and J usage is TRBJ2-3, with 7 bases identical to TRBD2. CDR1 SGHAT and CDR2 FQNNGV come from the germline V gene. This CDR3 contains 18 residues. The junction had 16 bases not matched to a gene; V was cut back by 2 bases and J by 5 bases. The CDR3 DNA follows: TGTGCCAGCAGCTTAAATACCTTAGGGCTAGCGGTAGGAGATACGCAGTATTTT. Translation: CASSLNTLGLAVGDTQYF.

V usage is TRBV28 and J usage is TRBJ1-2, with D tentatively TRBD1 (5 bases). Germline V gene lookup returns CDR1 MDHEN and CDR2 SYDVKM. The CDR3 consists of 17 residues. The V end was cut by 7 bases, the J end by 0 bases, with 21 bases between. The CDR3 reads CASTKHLVREANYGYTF. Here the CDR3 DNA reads TGTGCCAGCACCAAACACCTCGTCAGGGAGGCTAACTATGGCTACACCTTC.

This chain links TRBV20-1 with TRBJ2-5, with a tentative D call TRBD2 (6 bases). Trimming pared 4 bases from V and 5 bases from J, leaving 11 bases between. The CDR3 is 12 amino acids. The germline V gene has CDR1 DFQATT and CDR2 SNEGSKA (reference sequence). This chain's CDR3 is CSATGGVETQYF. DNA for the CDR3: TGCAGTGCTACCGGGGGAGTGGAGACCCAGTACTTC.

CDR3 nucleotides: TGTGCCAGCAGATACCGTTCGGGACAGGGGGCATATTCACCCCTCCACTTT. It is translated as CASRYRSGQGAYSPLHF. V gene TRBV28 combines with J gene TRBJ1-6; 12 nucleotides agree with TRBD1. Per the germline V gene, CDR1 is MDHEN and CDR2 is SYDVKM. V was clipped by 6 bases and J by 8 bases; unmatched bases: 11. The CDR3 length is 17 residues.

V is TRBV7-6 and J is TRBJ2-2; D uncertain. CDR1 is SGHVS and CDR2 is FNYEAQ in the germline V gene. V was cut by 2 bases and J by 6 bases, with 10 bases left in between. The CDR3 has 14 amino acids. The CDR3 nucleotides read TGTGCCAGCAGCTTAACAGATCAACCCGGGGAGCTGTTTTTT. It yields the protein CASSLTDQPGELFF.

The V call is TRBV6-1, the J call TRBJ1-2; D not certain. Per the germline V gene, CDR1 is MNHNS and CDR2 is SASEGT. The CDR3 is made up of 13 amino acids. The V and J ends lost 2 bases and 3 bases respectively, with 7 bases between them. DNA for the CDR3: TGTGCCAGCAGTGAATCTAGGTACTATGGCTACACCTTC. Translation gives CASSESRYYGYTF.

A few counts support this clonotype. CDR3 nucleotide sequence: TGCAGTGCCCCCGAGCGGGGCGAAAACTATGGCTACACCTTC. Amino acids: CSAPERGENYGYTF. The J gene is TRBJ1-2, the V gene TRBV20-1, with TRBD1 as a possible D gene (5 bases). Trimming removed 6 bases at V and 2 bases at J, with 16 bases between. The CDR3 extends over 14 amino acids. Germline V gene sequence: CDR1 DFQATT, CDR2 SNEGSKA (reference sequence).

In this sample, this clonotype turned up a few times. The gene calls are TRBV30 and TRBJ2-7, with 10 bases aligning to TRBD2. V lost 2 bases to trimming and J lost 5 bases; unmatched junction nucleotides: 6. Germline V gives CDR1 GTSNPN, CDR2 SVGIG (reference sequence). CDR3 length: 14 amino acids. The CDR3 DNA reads TGTGCCTGGAGTAGCGGGAGGGCCATGCACGAGCAGTACTTC. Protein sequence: CAWSSGRAMHEQYF. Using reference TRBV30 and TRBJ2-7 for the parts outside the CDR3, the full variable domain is SQTIHQWPATLVQPVGSPLSLECTVEGTSNPNLYWYRQAAGRGLQLLFYSVGIGQISSEVPQNLSASRPQDRQFILSSKKLLLSDSGFYLCAWSSGRAMHEQYFGPGTRLTVT.

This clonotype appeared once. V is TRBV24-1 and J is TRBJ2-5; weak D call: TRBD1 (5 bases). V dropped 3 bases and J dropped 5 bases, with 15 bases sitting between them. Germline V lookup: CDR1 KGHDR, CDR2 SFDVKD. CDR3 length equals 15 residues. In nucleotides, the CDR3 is TGTGCCACCAGTGATCCCCCCAGGGTGGGGGAGACCCAGTACTTC. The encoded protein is CATSDPPRVGETQYF.

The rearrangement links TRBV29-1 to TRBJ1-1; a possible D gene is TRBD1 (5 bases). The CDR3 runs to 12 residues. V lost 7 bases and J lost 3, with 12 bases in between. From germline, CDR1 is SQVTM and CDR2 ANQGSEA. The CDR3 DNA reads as TGCAGCGCTTCCGGGGCGTACACTGAAGCTTTCTTT. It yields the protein CSASGAYTEAFF. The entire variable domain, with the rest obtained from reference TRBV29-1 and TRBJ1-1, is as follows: SAVISQKPSRDICQRGTSLTIQCQVDSQVTMMFWYRQQPGQSLTLIATANQGSEATYESGFVIDKFPISRPNLTFSTLTVSNMSPEDSSIYLCSASGAYTEAFFGQGTRLTVV.

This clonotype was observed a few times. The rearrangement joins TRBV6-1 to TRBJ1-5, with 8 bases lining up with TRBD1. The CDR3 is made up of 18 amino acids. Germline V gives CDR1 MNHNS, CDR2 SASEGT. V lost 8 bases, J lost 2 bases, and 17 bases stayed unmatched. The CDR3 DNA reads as TGTGCCAGCCAACTTCAGGGGGCTTCCCCCTCCCGCAATCAGCCCCAGCATTTT. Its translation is CASQLQGASPSRNQPQHF.

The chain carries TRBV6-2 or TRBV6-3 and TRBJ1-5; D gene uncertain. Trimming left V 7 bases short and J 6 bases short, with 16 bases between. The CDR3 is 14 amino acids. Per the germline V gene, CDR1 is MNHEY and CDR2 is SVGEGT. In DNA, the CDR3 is TGTGCCAGCAAAAAGGCAGGAGGCGGTCAGCCCCAGCATTTT. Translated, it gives CASKKAGGGQPQHF.

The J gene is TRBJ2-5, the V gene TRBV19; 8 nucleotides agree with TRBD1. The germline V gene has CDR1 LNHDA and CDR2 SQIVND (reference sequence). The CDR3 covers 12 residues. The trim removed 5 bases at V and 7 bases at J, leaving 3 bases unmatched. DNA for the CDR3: TGTGCCAGTAGTCCCGGACAGGGGACCCAGTACTTC. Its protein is CASSPGQGTQYF.

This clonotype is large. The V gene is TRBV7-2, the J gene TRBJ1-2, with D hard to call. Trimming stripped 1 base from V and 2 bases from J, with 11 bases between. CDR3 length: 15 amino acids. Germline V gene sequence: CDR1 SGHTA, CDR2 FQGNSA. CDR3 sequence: CASSLDASTNYGYTF. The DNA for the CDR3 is TGTGCCAGCAGCTTAGACGCATCTACAAACTATGGCTACACCTTC.